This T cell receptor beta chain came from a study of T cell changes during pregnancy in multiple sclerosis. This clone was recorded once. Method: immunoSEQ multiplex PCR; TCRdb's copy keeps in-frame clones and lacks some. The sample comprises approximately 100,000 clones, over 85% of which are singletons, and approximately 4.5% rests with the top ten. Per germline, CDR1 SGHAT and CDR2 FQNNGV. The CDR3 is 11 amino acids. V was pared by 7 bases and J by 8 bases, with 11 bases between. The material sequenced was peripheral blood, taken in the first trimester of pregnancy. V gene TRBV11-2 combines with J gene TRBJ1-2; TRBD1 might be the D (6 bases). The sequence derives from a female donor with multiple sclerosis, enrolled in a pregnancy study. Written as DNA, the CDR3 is TGTGCCAGCACCTCTGGGGGCGGCTACACCTTC. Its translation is CASTSGGGYTF.